This T cell receptor beta chain was profiled in a study of T cells in Graves' hyperthyroidism and ophthalmopathy (dated by TCRdb to the late 2010s). Context from the whole study: Peripheral blood samples were taken at initial diagnosis, before any treatment was given. TCR V-J signatures able to tell the groups apart were searched for in a discovery cohort of 100 patients, of whom 43 had Graves' ophthalmopathy and 55 to 65 had stable Graves' hyperthyroidism. Prospective prediction of ophthalmopathy was tested in an independent validation cohort of fewer than 20 hyperthyroidism patients and 15 to 17 patients who later progressed to ophthalmopathy. The 95 to 100 discovery patients were randomly split 7:3 into training and test sets. Thyroid tissue and blood T-cell repertoires from roughly six Graves' hyperthyroidism patients were also compared in the study. After blood sampling, hyperthyroidism patients were treated with methimazole at a starting dose of 30 mg daily, and ophthalmopathy patients were treated with high-dose intravenous methylprednisolone. The paper reports TCR Vbeta CDR3 sequencing of some 140 peripheral blood samples: around 41 ophthalmopathy, roughly 80 hyperthyroidism and 17 progressor patients. The paper as a whole reports these results and caveats: In validation, progression to ophthalmopathy was predicted by the model with about 70% sensitivity and approximately 78% specificity, a median of approximately 6.5 months before onset. Ophthalmopathy was separated from stable hyperthyroidism by a 13 V-J signature model, with 87.88% sensitivity and approximately 81% specificity obtained in cross-validation and 80%/75% obtained in testing. No statistical method was used to fix the sample size in advance, and group allocation was not hidden from the investigators. Most expanded thyroid clonotypes (frequency above 0.001) were also detected in blood, suggesting blood repertoires may reflect thyroid immune responses.

Graves' hyperthyroidism was defined as stable when no progression to ophthalmopathy occurred over 18 months of follow-up. The hyperthyroidism patients were between 18 and 65 years old and newly diagnosed, with a disease duration of less than 2 months. Any patient with an uncontrolled infection, another autoimmune disease, pregnancy or lactation was excluded. Diagnoses relied on clinical symptoms, serum thyroxine and TRAb, thyroid ultrasound and orbital computed tomography. PBMCs were separated from roughly 10 ml of fresh peripheral blood using Ficoll-Paque density gradient centrifugation. Total RNA was extracted with Trizol reagent, and quality was checked on an Agilent 2100 Bioanalyzer. Spanning cysteine to phenylalanine, the CDR3 consists of 15 amino acids. Only the CDR3 region is kept as DNA, spanning 45 bases read in frame from base 1. V is trimmed back by 6 bases and J by 5 bases, and the junction contains 10 bases that no gene match accounts for. From the germline V gene, CDR1 is MNHEY and CDR2 is SVGEGT.

Worth noting for this clonotype: The antigen this receptor binds is unknown. No clone much larger than this one lies a single base away; base qualities are absent.

The TCR beta CDR3 regions were amplified from RNA transcripts. A first-round RT-PCR of the TCR CDR3 used the HTBI primer set with the Qiagen OneStep RT-PCR kit. A second multiplex PCR round built the libraries, followed by size selection and purification. The libraries were sequenced on an Illumina HiSeq2000 using paired-end 100 bp reads. Processing in the source paper ran as follows. SOAPnuke was used to process the raw data, with reads discarded if the reads contained adapters or uncalled bases, had a mean Phred below 15, or lacked an exact constant-primer or identifier match. COPE v1.2.5 was used to merge the high-quality paired reads, and each unique nucleotide sequence was defined as a clonotype. MiTCR v1.1 was used to align the clonotypes against IMGT TRBV, TRBD and TRBJ reference segments. The analysis was restricted to V-J combinations with a frequency above 0.0001, which together covered 99.2% of the repertoires. The TCS score was defined as F50 (clonal expansion) divided by E x V (chaos), with BLOSUM62-based TCRdist calculated between CDR3 peptides within each V-J. Welch's t-statistics and random forest reduced around 550 V-J features to 10 to 15, which were used in a naive Bayes classifier (R e1071). The similarity between thyroid and blood repertoires was quantified using the Morisita-Horn index. TCRdb reprocessing: public reads trimmed at Q25 with fastp, clones called with MiXCR, in-frame beta chains kept. One record per CDR3 amino acid sequence lists the most common genes and DNA. These V and J calls derive from TCRdb rather than the authors' analysis. This sample gives hundreds of thousands of distinct CDR3 sequences in total; over 35% of them show up just once. The ten largest clones add up to about 9% of the sample.

The chain is encoded by TRBV6-2 or TRBV6-3 joined to TRBJ1-5; TRBD1 agrees with 7 junctional bases. Sequenced sample: blood. The receptor comes from a man aged 18 to 30 with Graves' hyperthyroidism. CDR3 reads: CASRRDSQYYQPQHF. The nucleotides read TGTGCCAGCAGACGGGACAGTCAGTACTATCAGCCCCAGCATTTT.